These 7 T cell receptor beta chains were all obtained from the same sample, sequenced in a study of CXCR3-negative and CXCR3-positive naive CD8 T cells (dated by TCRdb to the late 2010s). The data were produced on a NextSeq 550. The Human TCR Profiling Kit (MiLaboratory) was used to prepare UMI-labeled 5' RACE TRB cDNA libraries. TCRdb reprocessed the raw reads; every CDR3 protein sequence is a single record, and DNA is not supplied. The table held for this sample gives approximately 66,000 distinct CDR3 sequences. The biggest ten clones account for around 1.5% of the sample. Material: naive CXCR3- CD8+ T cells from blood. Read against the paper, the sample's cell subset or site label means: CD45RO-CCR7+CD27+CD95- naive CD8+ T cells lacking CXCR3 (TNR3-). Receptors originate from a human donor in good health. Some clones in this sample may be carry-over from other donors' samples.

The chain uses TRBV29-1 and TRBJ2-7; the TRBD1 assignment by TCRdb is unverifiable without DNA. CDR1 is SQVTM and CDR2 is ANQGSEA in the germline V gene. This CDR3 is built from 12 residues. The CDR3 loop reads CSAGGQGAVPYF.

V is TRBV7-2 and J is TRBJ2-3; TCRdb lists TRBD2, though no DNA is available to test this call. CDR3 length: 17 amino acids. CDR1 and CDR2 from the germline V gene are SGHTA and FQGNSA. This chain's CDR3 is CASSLYGTSGITDTQYF. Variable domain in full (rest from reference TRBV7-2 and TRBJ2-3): GAGVSQSPSNKVTEKGKDVELRCDPISGHTALYWYRQSLGQGLEFLIYFQGNSAPDKSGLPSDRFSAERTGGSVSTLTIQRTQQEDSAVYLCASSLYGTSGITDTQYFGPGTRLTVL.

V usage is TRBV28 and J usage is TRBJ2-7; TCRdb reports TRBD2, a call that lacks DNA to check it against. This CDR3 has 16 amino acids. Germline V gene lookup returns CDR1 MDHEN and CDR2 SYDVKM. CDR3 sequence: CASSLIRTSGTYEQYF.

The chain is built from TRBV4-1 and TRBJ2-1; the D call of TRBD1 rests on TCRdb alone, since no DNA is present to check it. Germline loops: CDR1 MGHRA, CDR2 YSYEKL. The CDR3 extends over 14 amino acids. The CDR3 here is CASSLWGSYNEQFF.

CDR3 amino acids: CASSGRQGLDNEQFF. This chain links TRBV12-3 or TRBV12-4 with TRBJ2-1; TCRdb lists TRBD1, though no DNA is available to test this call. This CDR3 spans 15 amino acids.

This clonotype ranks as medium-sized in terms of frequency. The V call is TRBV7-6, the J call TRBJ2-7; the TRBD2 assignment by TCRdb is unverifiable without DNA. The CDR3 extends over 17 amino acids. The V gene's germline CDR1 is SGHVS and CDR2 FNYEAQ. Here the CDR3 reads CASSPNYPGTGLHEQYF.

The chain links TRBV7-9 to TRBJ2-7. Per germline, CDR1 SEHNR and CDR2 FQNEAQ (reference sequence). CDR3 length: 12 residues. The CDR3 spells CASSHGVGEQYF.